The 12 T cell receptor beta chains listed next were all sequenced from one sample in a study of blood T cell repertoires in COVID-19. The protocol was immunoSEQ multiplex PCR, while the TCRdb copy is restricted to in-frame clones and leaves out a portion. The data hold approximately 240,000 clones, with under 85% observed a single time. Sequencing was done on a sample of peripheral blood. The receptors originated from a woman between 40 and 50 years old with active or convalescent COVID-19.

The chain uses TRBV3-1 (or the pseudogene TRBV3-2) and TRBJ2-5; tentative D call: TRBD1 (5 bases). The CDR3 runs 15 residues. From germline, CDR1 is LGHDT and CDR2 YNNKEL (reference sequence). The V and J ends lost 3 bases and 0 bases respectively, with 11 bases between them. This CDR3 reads CASSQGRQHQETQYF. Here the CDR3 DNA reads TGTGCCAGCAGCCAGGGTAGACAGCACCAAGAGACCCAGTACTTC.

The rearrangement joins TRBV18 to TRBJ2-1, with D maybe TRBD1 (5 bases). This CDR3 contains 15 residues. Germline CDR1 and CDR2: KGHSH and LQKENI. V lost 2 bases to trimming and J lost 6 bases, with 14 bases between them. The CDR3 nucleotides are TGTGCCAGCTCACCATCATGGGGCTCCCTCAATGAGCAGTTCTTC. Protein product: CASSPSWGSLNEQFF. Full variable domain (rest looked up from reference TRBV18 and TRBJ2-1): NAGVMQNPRHLVRRRGQEARLRCSPMKGHSHVYWYRQLPEEGLKFMVYLQKENIIDESGMPKERFSAEFPKEGPSILRIQQVVRGDSAAYFCASSPSWGSLNEQFFGPGTRLTVL.

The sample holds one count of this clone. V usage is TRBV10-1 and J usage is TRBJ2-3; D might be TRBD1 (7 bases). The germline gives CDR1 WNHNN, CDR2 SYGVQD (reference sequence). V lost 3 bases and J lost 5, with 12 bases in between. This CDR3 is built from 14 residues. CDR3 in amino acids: CASSDGGGQDTQYF. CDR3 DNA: TGCGCCAGCAGTGACGGAGGGGGCCAAGATACGCAGTATTTT.

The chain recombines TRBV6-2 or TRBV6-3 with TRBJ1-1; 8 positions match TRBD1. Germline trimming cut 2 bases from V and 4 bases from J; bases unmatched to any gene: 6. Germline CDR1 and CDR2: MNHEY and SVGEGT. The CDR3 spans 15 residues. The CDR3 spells CASSYAQGAGTEAFF. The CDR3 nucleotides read TGTGCCAGCAGTTACGCGCAGGGGGCGGGCACTGAAGCTTTCTTT.

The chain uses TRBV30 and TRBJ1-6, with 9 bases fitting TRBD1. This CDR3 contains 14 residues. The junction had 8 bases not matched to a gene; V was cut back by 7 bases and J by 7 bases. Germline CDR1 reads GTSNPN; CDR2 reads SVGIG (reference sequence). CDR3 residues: CASGQGMRNSPLHF. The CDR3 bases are TGTGCCTCCGGACAGGGGATGCGGAATTCACCCCTCCACTTT.

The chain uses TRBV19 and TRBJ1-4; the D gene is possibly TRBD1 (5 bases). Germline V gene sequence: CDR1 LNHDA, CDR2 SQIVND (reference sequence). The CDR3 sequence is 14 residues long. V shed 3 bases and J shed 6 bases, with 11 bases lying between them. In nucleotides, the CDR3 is TGTGCCAGTAGTATTGCAGGGTTCGATGAAAAACTGTTTTTT. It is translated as CASSIAGFDEKLFF.

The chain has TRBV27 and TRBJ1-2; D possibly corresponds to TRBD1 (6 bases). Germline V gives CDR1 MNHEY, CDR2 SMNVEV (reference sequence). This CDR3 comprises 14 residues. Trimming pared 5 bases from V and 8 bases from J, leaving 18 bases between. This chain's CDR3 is CASSHDRQVGGYTF. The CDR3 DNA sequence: TGTGCCAGCAGTCATGACCGACAGGTGGGCGGCTACACCTTC.

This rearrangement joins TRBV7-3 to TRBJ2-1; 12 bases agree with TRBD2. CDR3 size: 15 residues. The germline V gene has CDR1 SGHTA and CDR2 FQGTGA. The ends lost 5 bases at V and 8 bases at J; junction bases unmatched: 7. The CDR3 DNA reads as TGTGCCAGCAGCACCCTAGCGGGGGGGCTCGATGAGCAGTTCTTC. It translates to CASSTLAGGLDEQFF.

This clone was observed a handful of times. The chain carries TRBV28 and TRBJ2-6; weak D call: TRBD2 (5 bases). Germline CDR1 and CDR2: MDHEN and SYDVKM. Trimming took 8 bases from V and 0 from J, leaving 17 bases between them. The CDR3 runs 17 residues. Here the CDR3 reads CASCPPGSLSGANVLTF. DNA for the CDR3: TGTGCCAGCTGCCCCCCGGGATCACTCTCTGGGGCCAACGTCCTGACTTTC.

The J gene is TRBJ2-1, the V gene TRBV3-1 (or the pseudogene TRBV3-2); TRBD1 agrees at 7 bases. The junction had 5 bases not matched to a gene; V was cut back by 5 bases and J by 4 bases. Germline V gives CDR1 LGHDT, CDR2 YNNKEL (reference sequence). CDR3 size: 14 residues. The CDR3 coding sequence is TGTGCCAGCAGCTCTCGGGACAGTTACAATGAGCAGTTCTTC. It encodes CASSSRDSYNEQFF.

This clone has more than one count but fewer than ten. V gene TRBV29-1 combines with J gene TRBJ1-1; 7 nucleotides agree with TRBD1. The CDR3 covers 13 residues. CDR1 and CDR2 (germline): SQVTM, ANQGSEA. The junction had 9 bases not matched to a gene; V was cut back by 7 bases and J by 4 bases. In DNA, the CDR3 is TGCAGCGCTGCGACAGGGATGGGCACTGAAGCTTTCTTT. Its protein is CSAATGMGTEAFF.

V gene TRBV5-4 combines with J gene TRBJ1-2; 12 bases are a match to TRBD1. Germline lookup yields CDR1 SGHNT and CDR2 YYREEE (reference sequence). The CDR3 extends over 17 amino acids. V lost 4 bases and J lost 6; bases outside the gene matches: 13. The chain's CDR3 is CASSATPGQGARNGYTF. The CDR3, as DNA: TGTGCCAGCAGCGCGACACCGGGACAGGGGGCGCGTAATGGCTACACCTTC.